This T cell receptor (beta chain) was identified during a study of blood T cell repertoires in COVID-19. Across the whole study: Italy, Spain and the United States were the sources of the convalescent and acute COVID-19 samples. PBMCs, B-cell-depleted T cells, or T cells were the source of the cDNA or gDNA that made up the material.

Per the study methods: The assay estimated nucleated cells by amplifying reference gene primers. TCRdb's copy holds only in-frame clones and misses some; the assay was immunoSEQ multiplex PCR. Clone size and V and J calls were adopted from that table, with D and trimming inferred from the DNA. The sample includes about 59,000 clones, around three quarters of them seen just once. The CDR3 is made up of 14 amino acids. Trimming at V came to 3 bases and at J to 3 bases, leaving 2 bases not matched to a gene. CDR1 is SEHNR and CDR2 is FQNEAQ in the germline V gene (reference sequence). Sequences were obtained from peripheral blood. The chain links TRBV7-9 to TRBJ1-1; 9 positions match TRBD1. The clonotype comes from a man in his fifties or sixties with acute or convalescent COVID-19. CDR3 protein: CASSLTGGDTEAFF. CDR3 DNA: TGTGCCAGCAGCTTGACAGGGGGTGACACTGAAGCTTTCTTT. Combining the CDR3 with reference TRBV7-9 and TRBJ1-1 gives the whole variable domain DTGVSQNPRHKITKRGQNVTFRCDPISEHNRLYWYRQTLGQGPEFLTYFQNEAQLEKSRLLSDRFSAERPKGSFSTLEIQRTEQGDSAMYLCASSLTGGDTEAFFGQGTRLTVV.